These 25 T cell receptor beta chains were all obtained from the same sample, sequenced in a study of blood T cell repertoires in COVID-19. Profiled with immunoSEQ multiplex PCR; TCRdb holds only in-frame clones, not every one. The sample records 200,000 or so clones, roughly 79% being singletons. Sample: peripheral blood. The source of these receptors is a man in his 60s with active or convalescent COVID-19.

V and J are TRBV2 and TRBJ2-1, with D tentatively TRBD2 (6 bases). Trimming shortened V by 5 bases and J by 9 bases, and 11 bases separated the two germline ends. Germline V gives CDR1 SNHLY, CDR2 FYNNEI. The CDR3 sequence is 12 residues long. CDR3 coding DNA: TGTGCCAGCAGTCGGACTATTGCTGAGCAGTTCTTC. Its translation: CASSRTIAEQFF. The whole variable domain, filled in from reference TRBV2 and TRBJ2-1, reads EPEVTQTPSHQVTQMGQEVILRCVPISNHLYFYWYRQILGQKVEFLVSFYNNEISEKSEIFDDQFSVERPDGSNFTLKIRSTKLEDSAMYFCASSRTIAEQFFGPGTRLTVL.

The chain uses TRBV7-2 and TRBJ1-3, with TRBD1 matching over 9 bases. The junction had 6 bases not matched to a gene; V was cut back by 2 bases and J by 4 bases. The V gene's germline CDR1 is SGHTA and CDR2 FQGNSA. CDR3 length: 16 residues. The CDR3: CASSLTHRGQGNTIYF. CDR3 nucleotide sequence: TGTGCCAGCAGCTTAACCCACAGGGGGCAAGGAAACACCATATATTTT.

The chain employs TRBV29-1 and TRBJ1-1; possibly TRBD1 for D (5 bases). Trimming cost V 5 bases and J 10 bases, with 17 bases left between them. The length of the CDR3 is 12 residues. Germline lookup yields CDR1 SQVTM and CDR2 ANQGSEA. The CDR3 region is CSVYWQGAGAFF. The CDR3 nucleotides read TGCAGCGTTTATTGGCAGGGTGCTGGAGCTTTCTTT.

A few counts support this clone. The chain joins TRBV25-1 to TRBJ1-6; a weak D match, TRBD1 (5 bases). Germline CDR1 reads MGHDK; CDR2 reads SYGVNS. Trimming pared 4 bases from V and 9 bases from J, leaving 13 bases between. The CDR3 spans 14 residues. CDR3 loop: CASSGTTRGSPLHF. The CDR3 DNA sequence: TGTGCCAGCAGTGGGACAACAAGGGGTTCACCCCTCCACTTT. The full variable domain, rest sourced from reference TRBV25-1 and TRBJ1-6, is EADIYQTPRYLVIGTGKKITLECSQTMGHDKMYWYQQDPGMELHLIHYSYGVNSTEKGDLSSESTVSRIRTEHFPLTLESARPSHTSQYLCASSGTTRGSPLHFGNGTRLTVT.

About this clone: Other DNA sequences from this sample encode an identical CDR3 as well. The chain employs TRBV9 and TRBJ2-5; TRBD1 aligns across 9 bases. Looked up from germline, CDR1 is SGDLS and CDR2 is YYNGEE. The ends lost 3 bases at V and 2 bases at J; junction bases unmatched: 2. The CDR3 sequence is 14 residues long. CDR3 loop: CASSAGTGQETQYF. The CDR3 DNA reads as TGTGCCAGCAGCGCTGGGACAGGGCAAGAGACCCAGTACTTC.

J is TRBJ2-5 and V is TRBV5-1; 13 nucleotides align to TRBD2. There are 16 residues in the CDR3. Per the germline V gene, CDR1 is SGHRS and CDR2 is YFSETQ. V lost 4 bases to trimming and J lost 5 bases; unmatched junction nucleotides: 8. This CDR3 is CASSGTSGRAGETQYF. The DNA of the CDR3 is TGCGCCAGCAGCGGTACTAGCGGGAGGGCCGGGGAGACCCAGTACTTC. The full variable domain, rest sourced from reference TRBV5-1 and TRBJ2-5, is KAGVTQTPRYLIKTRGQQVTLSCSPISGHRSVSWYQQTPGQGLQFLFEYFSETQRNKGNFPGRFSGRQFSNSRSEMNVSTLELGDSALYLCASSGTSGRAGETQYFGPGTRLLVL.

The chain links TRBV7-6 to TRBJ2-1, with D hard to call. The germline V gene has CDR1 SGHVS and CDR2 FNYEAQ. The CDR3 has 13 residues. V was trimmed by 2 bases and J by 5 bases, leaving 7 bases between them. Here the CDR3 DNA reads TGTGCCAGCAGCTTATGGCAGAACAATGAGCAGTTCTTC. This translates into CASSLWQNNEQFF. Full variable domain (missing parts from reference TRBV7-6 and TRBJ2-1): GAGVSQSPRYKVTKRGQDVALRCDPISGHVSLYWYRQALGQGPEFLTYFNYEAQQDKSGLPNDRFSAERPEGSISTLTIQRTEQRDSAMYRCASSLWQNNEQFFGPGTRLTVL.

V usage is TRBV28 and J usage is TRBJ1-2, with D possibly matching TRBD1 (5 bases). The CDR3 length is 12 residues. The ends were cut back, 7 bases at V and 6 bases at J, with 12 bases in the middle. Looked up from germline, CDR1 is MDHEN and CDR2 is SYDVKM. CDR3 sequence (DNA): TGTGCCAGCAAGGGGTGGAAGGATGGCTACACCTTC. This encodes CASKGWKDGYTF.

The J gene is TRBJ1-2, the V gene TRBV5-1; 8 nucleotides align to TRBD1. Germline V gene data show CDR1 as SGHRS and CDR2 as YFSETQ. V lost 4 bases, J lost 3 bases, and 2 bases stayed unmatched. The CDR3 contains 13 residues. CDR3 region: CASSPQGDYGYTF. The CDR3 DNA is TGCGCCAGCAGCCCACAGGGGGACTATGGCTACACCTTC.

This chain joins TRBV11-2 and TRBJ1-2; the D is unclear. Trimming removed 2 bases at V and 14 bases at J, with 12 bases between. Germline CDR1 SGHAT, CDR2 FQNNGV. CDR3 length: 11 residues. The CDR3 DNA reads as TGTGCCAGCAGCTTACCGTCGGCAGCGACCTTC. This encodes CASSLPSAATF.

The chain recombines TRBV6-4 with TRBJ2-3, with D perhaps matching TRBD2 (5 bases). CDR3 length: 16 residues. V gave up 5 bases and J gave up 2 bases, with 17 bases separating them. Germline values: CDR1 MRHNA, CDR2 SNTAGT. The CDR3, as DNA: TGTGCCAGCAGTACAACTGGGAGCCCTGACACAGATACGCAGTATTTT. The encoded protein is CASSTTGSPDTDTQYF.

The chain carries TRBV6-5 and TRBJ2-6; 8 bases are shared with TRBD1. Germline V CDR1 and CDR2: MNHEY, SVGAGI. The J segment lost 2 bases and the V segment lost 2 bases, leaving 2 bases of the junction unmatched. The CDR3 totals 16 residues. The CDR3: CASSYKTGAGANVLTF. The CDR3 DNA reads TGTGCCAGCAGTTACAAGACAGGGGCTGGGGCCAACGTCCTGACTTTC.

The chain is built from TRBV4-1 and TRBJ2-7, with a weak D call TRBD1 (6 bases). This CDR3 spans 15 amino acids. The V end lost 1 base, the J end lost 5 bases, and 15 bases lay between the germline ends. Germline CDR1 MGHRA, CDR2 YSYEKL. The CDR3 region has the DNA TGCGCCAGCAGCCAAGCCCCTTCAGGGGCAGACGAGCAGTACTTC. Encoded protein: CASSQAPSGADEQYF.

The rearrangement links TRBV3-1 (or the pseudogene TRBV3-2) to TRBJ2-7; the D is unclear. Germline V gene sequence: CDR1 LGHDT, CDR2 YNNKEL (reference sequence). V lost 4 bases, J lost 7 bases, and 14 bases lay in between. The CDR3 consists of 13 residues. The CDR3 coding sequence is TGTGCCAGCAGCCCCTCCGATACTTCGGAGCAGTACTTC. Translation gives CASSPSDTSEQYF.

This clone was counted only a few times. This rearrangement joins TRBV4-1 to TRBJ2-7; 8 nucleotides align to TRBD2. Germline trimming cut 0 bases from V and 1 base from J; bases unmatched to any gene: 5. Germline CDR1 and CDR2: MGHRA and YSYEKL. CDR3 length: 16 amino acids. Here the CDR3 DNA reads TGCGCCAGCAGCCAAGAAGGGGTAGCGGGATCCTACGAGCAGTACTTC. Translating it yields CASSQEGVAGSYEQYF.

This clone was recorded once. The chain uses TRBV2 and TRBJ2-6, with a possible D match to TRBD2 (6 bases). The V gene's germline CDR1 is SNHLY and CDR2 FYNNEI. The V and J ends lost 6 bases and 0 bases respectively, with 12 bases between them. The CDR3 is made up of 16 amino acids. CDR3 in amino acids: CASRQRGGSGANVLTF. CDR3 sequence (DNA): TGTGCCAGCAGGCAAAGGGGAGGCTCTGGGGCCAACGTCCTGACTTTC.

CDR3 protein: CASSPQGAMNDGYTF. The DNA of the CDR3 is TGTGCCAGCTCACCGCAGGGGGCAATGAACGATGGCTACACCTTC. The chain combines TRBV18 with TRBJ1-2, with 8 bases lining up with TRBD1. From germline, CDR1 is KGHSH and CDR2 LQKENI. The CDR3 runs to 15 residues. J was trimmed by 6 bases and V by 3 bases; bases with no gene match: 9.

In this sample, this clone turned up once. This chain links TRBV10-3 with TRBJ1-5, with D uncertain. The CDR3 length is 14 residues. With 0 bases removed from V and 9 bases from J, the gap between germline ends came to 12 bases. Per the germline V gene, CDR1 is ENHRY and CDR2 is SYGVKD. Here the CDR3 reads CAISESNSLWPQHF. The CDR3, as DNA: TGTGCCATCAGTGAGTCGAACAGTTTATGGCCCCAGCATTTT.

V usage is TRBV2 and J usage is TRBJ2-3; D is perhaps TRBD2 (5 bases). The CDR3 has 14 amino acids. CDR1 SNHLY and CDR2 FYNNEI come from the germline V gene. The V end was cut by 6 bases, the J end by 1 base, with 11 bases between. The CDR3 here is CASRRELGTDTQYF. CDR3 coding DNA: TGTGCCAGCAGGAGGGAGCTGGGCACAGATACGCAGTATTTT.

The chain has TRBV21-1 and TRBJ1-4; the DNA was not compared with TRBD1, the D call given in the table. TRBV21-1 is given as a pseudogene. The CDR3 is made up of 18 amino acids. Here the CDR3 reads CASSASRDRGATNEKLFF. In DNA, the CDR3 is TGTGCCAGCAGCGCGTCCCGGGACAGGGGCGCAACTAATGAAAAACTGTTTTTT.

This clone turned up a few times. This chain connects TRBV21-1 to TRBJ1-1; the tabulated D call, TRBD1, remains unverified against the DNA. TRBV21-1 is reported as a pseudogene. The CDR3 covers 12 residues. The CDR3 region is CATWALNTEAFF. DNA for the CDR3: TGTGCCACCTGGGCCCTGAACACTGAAGCTTTCTTT.

The chain carries TRBV7-3 and TRBJ2-1; 10 nucleotides line up with TRBD2. With 3 bases clipped from V and 4 bases from J, the junction kept 6 bases outside the gene matches. The CDR3 consists of 16 residues. Germline CDR1 is SGHTA and CDR2 is FQGTGA. The CDR3 loop is CASSFMGLAQYNEQFF. The CDR3 DNA follows: TGTGCCAGCAGCTTCATGGGACTAGCGCAATACAATGAGCAGTTCTTC.

This clone was seen more than once but under ten times. The genes are TRBV7-3 and TRBJ1-1; D gene ambiguous. V gave up 3 bases and J gave up 3 bases, with 8 bases separating them. This CDR3 region has 13 residues. In germline, CDR1 is SGHTA, CDR2 FQGTGA. The CDR3 region is CASSFSVDTEAFF. CDR3 in DNA: TGTGCCAGCAGCTTCTCGGTGGACACTGAAGCTTTCTTT.

The V and J genes are TRBV19 and TRBJ1-4, with TRBD1 matching 8 bases. This CDR3 has 16 residues. Germline V CDR1 and CDR2: LNHDA, SQIVND (reference sequence). Trimming at V came to 4 bases and at J to 0 bases, leaving 4 bases not matched to a gene. The CDR3 coding sequence is TGTGCCAGTAGTACCGGGACAGGAGCAACTAATGAAAAACTGTTTTTT. This sequence encodes CASSTGTGATNEKLFF.

This clone was detected only a few times. The chain combines TRBV12-1 with TRBJ2-7; the table names TRBD2, a call not compared with the DNA. TRBV12-1 has pseudogene status. The CDR3 is made up of 13 amino acids. The CDR3 loop reads CASSPRGGCEQYF. In DNA form, the CDR3 reads TGTGCCAGCAGCCCGCGGGGGGGTTGCGAGCAGTACTTC.